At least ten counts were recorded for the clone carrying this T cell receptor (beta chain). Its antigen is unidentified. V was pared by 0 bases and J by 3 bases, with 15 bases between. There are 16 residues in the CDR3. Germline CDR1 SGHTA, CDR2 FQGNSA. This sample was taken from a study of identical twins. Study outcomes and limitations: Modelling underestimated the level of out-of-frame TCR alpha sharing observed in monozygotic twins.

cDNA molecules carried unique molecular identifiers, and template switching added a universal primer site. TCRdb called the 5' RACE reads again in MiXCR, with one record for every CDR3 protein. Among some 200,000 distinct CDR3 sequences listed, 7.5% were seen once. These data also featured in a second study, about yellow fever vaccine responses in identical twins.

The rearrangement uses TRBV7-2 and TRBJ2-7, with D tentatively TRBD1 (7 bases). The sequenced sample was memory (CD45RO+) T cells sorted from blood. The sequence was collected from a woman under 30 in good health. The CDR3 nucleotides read TGTGCCAGCAGCTTAGCGGAGGGGGCAGGGTACTACGAGCAGTACTTC. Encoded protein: CASSLAEGAGYYEQYF. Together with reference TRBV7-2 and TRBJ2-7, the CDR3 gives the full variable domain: GAGVSQSPSNKVTEKGKDVELRCDPISGHTALYWYRQSLGQGLEFLIYFQGNSAPDKSGLPSDRFSAERTGGSVSTLTIQRTQQEDSAVYLCASSLAEGAGYYEQYFGPGTRLTVT.